This T cell receptor (beta chain) was sequenced for a study of type 1 regulatory T cells. TCRdb reprocessed the reads with MiXCR, giving one entry per CDR3 protein. This sample has over 55,000 distinct CDR3 sequences, with nearly 50% found just once. Trimming cost V 0 bases and J 0 bases; bases outside gene matches: 2. The germline V gene encodes CDR1 MNHNY and CDR2 SVGAGI (reference sequence). This CDR3 spans 16 amino acids. This clonotype was observed a handful of times. Its antigen is still unknown. The chain joins TRBV6-6 to TRBJ1-5; 7 bases agree with TRBD1. The source material was cultured non-Tr1 T cells, either the whole culture or a sorted T cell fraction (not recorded which). This receptor was identified in a human donor in good health. The CDR3 nucleotides are TGTGCCAGCAGTTACTCGGGACAGATTAGCAATCAGCCCCAGCATTTT. Translated: CASSYSGQISNQPQHF.